This TCR beta chain emerged from a study of human T cells and chemical hapten exposure. Each CDR3 protein gets one entry after TCRdb re-called the RACE reads with MiXCR. Here the sample spans 250,000 or so distinct CDR3 sequences, over 7.5% being singletons. Germline V CDR1 and CDR2: SGHTA, FQGTGA. The CDR3 runs 16 residues. V lost 2 bases to trimming and J lost 2 bases; unmatched junction nucleotides: 3. Indicated time point: pre-sensitization, week 0. Treatment noted: therapeutic diphenylcyclopropenone sensitization with weekly scalp DPC. The chain employs TRBV7-3 and TRBJ2-4, with 10 nucleotides matching TRBD2. The source of this sequence is a man between 18 and 29 years old with alopecia areata. Some clones in this sample may be carry-over from other donors' samples. The sequenced sample was whole blood, obtained in connection with sensitization to the hapten diphenylcyclopropenone (DPC). CDR3 bases: TGTGCCAGCAGCTTAGGGACTAGCGAGTCCAAAAACATTCAGTACTTC. It yields the protein CASSLGTSESKNIQYF.